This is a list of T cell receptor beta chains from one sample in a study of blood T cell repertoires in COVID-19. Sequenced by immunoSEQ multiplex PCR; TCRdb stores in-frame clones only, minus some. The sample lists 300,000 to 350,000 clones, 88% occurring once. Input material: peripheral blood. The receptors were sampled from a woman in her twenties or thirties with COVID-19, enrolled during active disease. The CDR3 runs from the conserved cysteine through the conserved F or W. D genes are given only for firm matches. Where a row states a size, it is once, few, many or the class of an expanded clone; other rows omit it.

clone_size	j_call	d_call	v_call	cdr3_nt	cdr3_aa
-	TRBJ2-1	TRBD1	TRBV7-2	TGTGCCAGCAGCAGGACAGGGGGGCACAATGAGCAGTTCTTC	CASSRTGGHNEQFF
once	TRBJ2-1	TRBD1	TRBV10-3	TGTGCCATCAGTCGTCCCGGGACAGGGAACAATGAGCAGTTCTTC	CAISRPGTGNNEQFF
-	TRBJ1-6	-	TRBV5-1	TGCGCCAGCAGCTTGGGGGAGCTTAATTCACCCCTCCACTTT	CASSLGELNSPLHF
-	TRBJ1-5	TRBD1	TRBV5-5	TGTGCCAGCAGCTTGGCTGGGGACAGGGAACAGCCCCAGCATTTT	CASSLAGDREQPQHF
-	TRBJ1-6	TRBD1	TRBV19	TGTGCCAGTAGTATACAGGGGGTGGTTAATTCACCCCTCCACTTT	CASSIQGVVNSPLHF
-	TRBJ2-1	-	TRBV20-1	TGCAGTGCAAGACTAGACAATGAGCAGTTCTTC	CSARLDNEQFF
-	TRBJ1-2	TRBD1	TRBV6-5	TGTGCCAGCAGAGCCACCGGGACAGGGAACGGTGGCTACACCTTC	CASRATGTGNGGYTF
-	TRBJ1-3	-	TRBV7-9	TGTGCCAGCAGCTTAGGGCAGGGCTCTGGAAACACCATATATTTT	CASSLGQGSGNTIYF
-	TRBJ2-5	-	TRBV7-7	TGTGCTAGCAGCTTAGTTGGGGACTCCCCAGGGGAGACCCAGTACTTC	CASSLVGDSPGETQYF
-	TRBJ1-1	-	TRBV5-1	TGCGCCAGCAGCTTAGGACACAAGAACACTGAAGCTTTCTTT	CASSLGHKNTEAFF
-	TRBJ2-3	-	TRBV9	TGTGCCAGCAGCGTATTAGGAGGGGGCACAGATACGCAGTATTTT	CASSVLGGGTDTQYF
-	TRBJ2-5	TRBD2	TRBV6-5	TGTGCCAGTGCAGCGGGGGGGCAAGAGACCCAGTACTTC	CASAAGGQETQYF
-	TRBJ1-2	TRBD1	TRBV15	TGTGCCACCAGCAGCTCTGACAGGGTCTACGGCTACACCTTC	CATSSSDRVYGYTF
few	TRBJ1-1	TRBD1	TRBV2	TGTGCCAGCAGTGAACGGACAGGGAAAACTGAAGCTTTCTTT	CASSERTGKTEAFF
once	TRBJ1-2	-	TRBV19	TGTGCCAGTAGCAGACAGGTCCACGGGGTAGATGGCTACACCTTC	CASSRQVHGVDGYTF
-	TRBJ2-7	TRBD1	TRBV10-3	TGTGCCACCGGAGAAACAGGGGGCCATTCCTACGAGCAGTACTTC	CATGETGGHSYEQYF
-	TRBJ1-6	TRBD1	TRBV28	TGTGCCAGCAGCAAAGGGACAGGGGGATCACCCCTCCACTTT	CASSKGTGGSPLHF
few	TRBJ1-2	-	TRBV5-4	TGTGCCAGCAGCTTGGTTGGCAGGTCAACCTATGGCTACACCTTC	CASSLVGRSTYGYTF
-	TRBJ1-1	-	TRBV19	TGTGCCAGTAGTCTCCTACAGCTGAACACTGAAGCTTTCTTT	CASSLLQLNTEAFF
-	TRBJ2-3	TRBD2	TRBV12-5	TGTGCTAGTGGTTTATCGGGGGGGGGCGATACGCAGTATTTT	CASGLSGGGDTQYF
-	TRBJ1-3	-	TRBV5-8	TGTGCCAGCAGCTCTCAGGTTGTCCCTGGAAACACCATATATTTT	CASSSQVVPGNTIYF
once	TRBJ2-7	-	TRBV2	TGTGCCACTCGGTTGGGGGGGGCCGCCTACGAGCAGTACTTC	CATRLGGAAYEQYF
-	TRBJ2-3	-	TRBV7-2	TGTGCCAGCAGCTTAGCGCTGGCTGATAGCACAGATACGCAGTATTTT	CASSLALADSTDTQYF
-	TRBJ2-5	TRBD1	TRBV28	TGTGCCAGCACCTGGGGGCAGGGGGCAGAGACCCAGTACTTC	CASTWGQGAETQYF
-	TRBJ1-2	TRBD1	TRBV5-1	TGCGCCAGCAGCCTAGGACAGGGGGACTATGGCTACACCTTC	CASSLGQGDYGYTF
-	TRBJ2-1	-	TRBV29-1	TGCAGCGTTCTGAGGAATGAGCAGTTCTTC	CSVLRNEQFF
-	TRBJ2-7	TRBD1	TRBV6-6	TGTGCCAGCAGCCTAGGACAGGGCTACGAGCAGTACTTC	CASSLGQGYEQYF
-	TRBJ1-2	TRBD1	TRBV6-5	TGTGCCAGCAGTCAAACCGGGACAGTTGGCTACACCTTC	CASSQTGTVGYTF
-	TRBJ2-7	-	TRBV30	TGTGCCTGGAGTGTATCAGCGGTAAGCTCCTACGAGCAGTACTTC	CAWSVSAVSSYEQYF
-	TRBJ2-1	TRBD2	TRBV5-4	TGTGCCAGCAGCTTTTTGACGGGGGGGCCAAATGAGCAGTTCTTC	CASSFLTGGPNEQFF
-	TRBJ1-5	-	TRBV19	TGTGCCAGCCGGCCGTGGGGCAGTAATAGCAATCAGCCCCAGCATTTT	CASRPWGSNSNQPQHF
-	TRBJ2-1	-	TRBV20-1	TGCAGTGCATGGGGGAGGAATGAGCAGTTCTTC	CSAWGRNEQFF
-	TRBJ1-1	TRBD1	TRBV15	TGTGCCACCAGCAGAGATCGCAGGGGGGAAGAAGCTTTCTTT	CATSRDRRGEEAFF
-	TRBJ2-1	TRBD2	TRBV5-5	TGTGCCAGCAGCTTGGGACTAGCGGGGTTGATCCCAACCTACAATGAGCAGTTCTTC	CASSLGLAGLIPTYNEQFF
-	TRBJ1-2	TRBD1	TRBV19	TGTGCCAGTAGCCCCTCGGACAGGGGGTCTAACTATGGCTACACCTTC	CASSPSDRGSNYGYTF
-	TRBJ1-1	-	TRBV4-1	TGCGCCAGCAGCCAGGGGGCCGTGAACACTGAAGCTTTCTTT	CASSQGAVNTEAFF
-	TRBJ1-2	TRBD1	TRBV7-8	TGTGCCAGCTCCTCGCGACAGGGGGGAGATGGCTACACCTTC	CASSSRQGGDGYTF
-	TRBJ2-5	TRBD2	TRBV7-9	TGTGCCAGCAGCCGCCCTGGGACTAGCGGACAAGAGACCCAGTACTTC	CASSRPGTSGQETQYF
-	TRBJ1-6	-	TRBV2	TGTGCCAGCAGTGATTTGAGTTCCTATAATTCACCCCTCCACTTT	CASSDLSSYNSPLHF
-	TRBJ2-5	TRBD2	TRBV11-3	TGTGCCAGCAGCCCCCGGGCTAGCGGGGGGTACCTTGGGGAGACCCAGTACTTC	CASSPRASGGYLGETQYF
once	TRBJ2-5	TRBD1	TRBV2	TGTGCCAGCAGTGAAGGTACAGGGGCGGAGACCCAGTACTTC	CASSEGTGAETQYF
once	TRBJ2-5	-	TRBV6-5	TGTGCCAGCAGCCTCGGCACAGGGAGGGTAGAGACCCAGTACTTC	CASSLGTGRVETQYF
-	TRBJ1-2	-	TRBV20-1	TGCAGTGCTAGAGCGGATGGCTACACCTTC	CSARADGYTF
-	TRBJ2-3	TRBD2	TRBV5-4	TGTGCCAGCACCCCGGGGGGGGGCAGCACAGATACGCAGTATTTT	CASTPGGGSTDTQYF
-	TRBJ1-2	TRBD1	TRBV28	TGTGCCAGCAGTTCCAACCGGGACAGGGGCTCATCCAACTATGGCTACACCTTC	CASSSNRDRGSSNYGYTF
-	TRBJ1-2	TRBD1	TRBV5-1	TGCGCCAGCAGAACGACAGGGCAAGATGGCTACACCTTC	CASRTTGQDGYTF
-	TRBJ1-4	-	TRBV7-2	TGTGCCAGCAGCTTAGAGGGCGGGAATGAAAAACTGTTTTTT	CASSLEGGNEKLFF
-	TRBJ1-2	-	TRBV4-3	TGCGCCAGCAGCCAGGAGGGGACCTATGGCTACACCTTC	CASSQEGTYGYTF
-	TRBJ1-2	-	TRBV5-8	TGTGCCAGCAGCTTTCAGACATATGGCTACACCTTC	CASSFQTYGYTF
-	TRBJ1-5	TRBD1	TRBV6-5	TGTGCCAGCAGTTTGAAACAGGGGACTGGACAGCCCCAGCATTTT	CASSLKQGTGQPQHF
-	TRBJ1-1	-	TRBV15	TGTGCCACCAGCACCGAAGTGGAGATCACTGAAGCTTTCTTT	CATSTEVEITEAFF
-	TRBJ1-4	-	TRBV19	TGTGCCAGTAGTATAGCACAGGGATCAACTAATGAAAAACTGTTTTTT	CASSIAQGSTNEKLFF
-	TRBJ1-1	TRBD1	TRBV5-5	TGTGCCAGCAGCGCCGTAGGGACAGGGGGCTCCACTGAAGCTTTCTTT	CASSAVGTGGSTEAFF
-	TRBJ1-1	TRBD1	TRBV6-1	TGTGCCAGCAGTGAACTATTGGGGACAGATAACACTGAAGCTTTCTTT	CASSELLGTDNTEAFF
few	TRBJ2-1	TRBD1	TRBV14	TGTGCCAGCAGCCAATATCGGACAGGGACCTACAATGAGCAGTTCTTC	CASSQYRTGTYNEQFF
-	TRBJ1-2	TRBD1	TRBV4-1	TGCGCCAGCAGCCGGGAAGGACAGGATAACTATGGCTACACCTTC	CASSREGQDNYGYTF
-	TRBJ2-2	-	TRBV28	TGTGCCAGCAGAACCTCGACAGGCCTACCCGGGGAGCTGTTTTTT	CASRTSTGLPGELFF